This T cell receptor beta chain was retrieved from a study of identical twins. The donors were all healthy and Caucasian. CDR1 is MNHEY, CDR2 SVGEGT, per germline. CDR3 size: 17 residues. The V and J ends lost 0 bases and 4 bases respectively, with 15 bases between them. TCRdb re-called the 5' RACE reads through MiXCR, storing one row per CDR3 protein. The sample consists of roughly 570,000 distinct CDR3 sequences, nearly 10% of them appearing once. Another study also made use of these data, one on yellow fever vaccine responses in identical twins. That work states: Twins reportedly mounted vaccine T cell responses that seemed partly convergent, partly personalized.

The sequence derives from a woman aged 18-29 years in good health. Material: PBMCs. The rearrangement uses TRBV6-2 or TRBV6-3 and TRBJ2-2; weak D call: TRBD1 (6 bases). CDR3 residues: CASSYSMVLGGTGELFF. CDR3 DNA: TGTGCCAGCAGTTACTCGATGGTTCTAGGGGGCACCGGGGAGCTGTTTTTT.